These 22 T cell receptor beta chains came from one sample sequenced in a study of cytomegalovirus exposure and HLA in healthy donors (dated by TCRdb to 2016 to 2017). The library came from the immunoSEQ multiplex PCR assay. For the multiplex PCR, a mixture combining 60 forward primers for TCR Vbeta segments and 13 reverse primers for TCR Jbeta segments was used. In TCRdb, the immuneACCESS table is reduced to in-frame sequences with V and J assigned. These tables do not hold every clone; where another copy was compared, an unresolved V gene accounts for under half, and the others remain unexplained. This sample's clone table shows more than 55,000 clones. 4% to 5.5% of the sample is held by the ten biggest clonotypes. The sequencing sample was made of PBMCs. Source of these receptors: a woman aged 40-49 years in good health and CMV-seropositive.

The CDR3 region has the DNA TGCAGTGCTAGTGTTCCTTATGGCTACACCTTC. It translates to CSASVPYGYTF. This chain uses TRBV20-1 with TRBJ1-2; no firm D call. This CDR3 is 11 amino acids long. Trimming pared 3 bases from V and 5 bases from J, leaving 7 bases between. Germline V gene lookup returns CDR1 DFQATT and CDR2 SNEGSKA (reference sequence).

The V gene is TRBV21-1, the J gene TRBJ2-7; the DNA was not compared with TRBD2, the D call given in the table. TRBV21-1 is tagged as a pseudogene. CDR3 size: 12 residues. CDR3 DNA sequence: TGTGCCAGCAGCAACCGGGAGTACGAGCAGTACTTC. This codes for CASSNREYEQYF.

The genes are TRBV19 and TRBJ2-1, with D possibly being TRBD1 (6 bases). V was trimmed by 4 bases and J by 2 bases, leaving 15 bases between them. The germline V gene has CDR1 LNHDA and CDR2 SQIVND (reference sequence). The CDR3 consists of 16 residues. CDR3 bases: TGTGCCAGTAGTAGTGACAGGTTGGAGCCCTACAATGAGCAGTTCTTC. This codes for CASSSDRLEPYNEQFF.

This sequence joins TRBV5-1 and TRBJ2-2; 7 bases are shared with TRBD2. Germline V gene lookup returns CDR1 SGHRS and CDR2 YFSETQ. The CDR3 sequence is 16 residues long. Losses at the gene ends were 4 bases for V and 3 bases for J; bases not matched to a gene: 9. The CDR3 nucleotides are TGCGCCAGCAGCGTTCGGTCGGGGGGTGACACCGGGGAGCTGTTTTTT. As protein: CASSVRSGGDTGELFF.

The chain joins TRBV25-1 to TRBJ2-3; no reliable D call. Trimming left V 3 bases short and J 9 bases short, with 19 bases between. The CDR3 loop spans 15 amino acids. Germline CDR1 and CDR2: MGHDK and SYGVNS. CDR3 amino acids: CASSDVRSPHRTQYF. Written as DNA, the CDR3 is TGTGCCAGCAGTGATGTTCGCTCCCCCCACAGAACGCAGTATTTT.

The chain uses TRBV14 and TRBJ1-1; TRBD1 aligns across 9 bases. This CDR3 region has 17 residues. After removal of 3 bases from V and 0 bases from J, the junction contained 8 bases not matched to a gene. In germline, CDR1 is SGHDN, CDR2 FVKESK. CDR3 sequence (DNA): TGTGCCAGCAGCCAGTTCCGGGGGACAGGGATGAACACTGAAGCTTTCTTT. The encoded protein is CASSQFRGTGMNTEAFF.

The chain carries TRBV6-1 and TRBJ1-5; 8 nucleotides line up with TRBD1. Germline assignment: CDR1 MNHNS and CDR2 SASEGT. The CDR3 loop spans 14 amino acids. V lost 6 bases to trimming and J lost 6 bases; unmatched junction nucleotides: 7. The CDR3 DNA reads TGTGCCAGCAGCCGCCACGACAGGGGTCAGCCCCAGCATTTT. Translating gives CASSRHDRGQPQHF.

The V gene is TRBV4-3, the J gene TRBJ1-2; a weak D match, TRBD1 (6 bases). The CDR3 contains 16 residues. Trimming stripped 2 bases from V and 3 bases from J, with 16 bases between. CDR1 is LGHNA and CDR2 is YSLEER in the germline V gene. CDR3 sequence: CASSQTGTSTDYGYTF. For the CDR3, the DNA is TGCGCCAGCAGCCAAACCGGGACATCGACTGACTATGGCTACACCTTC.

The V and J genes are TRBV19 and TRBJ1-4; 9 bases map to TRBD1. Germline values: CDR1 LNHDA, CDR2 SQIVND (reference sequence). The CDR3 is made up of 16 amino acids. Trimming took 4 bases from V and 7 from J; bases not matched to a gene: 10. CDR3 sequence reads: CASSRTGGFFGEKLFF. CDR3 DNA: TGTGCCAGTAGTAGAACAGGGGGCTTTTTTGGTGAAAAACTGTTTTTT.

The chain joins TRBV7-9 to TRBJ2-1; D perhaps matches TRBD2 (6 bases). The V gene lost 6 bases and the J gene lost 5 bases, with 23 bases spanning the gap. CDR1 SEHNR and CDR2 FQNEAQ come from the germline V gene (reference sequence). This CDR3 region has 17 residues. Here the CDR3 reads CASRLRGGLGLNNEQFF. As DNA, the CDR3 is TGTGCCAGCAGGTTAAGGGGAGGTCTGGGTCTAAACAATGAGCAGTTCTTC.

CDR3 coding DNA: TGTGCCAGCAGTTACCGCAGGACAGGGTTCAACGAGCAGTACTTC. As protein: CASSYRRTGFNEQYF. V gene TRBV6-5 combines with J gene TRBJ2-5; 8 bases map to TRBD1. The end of the DNA is better explained by TRBJ2-7, so the J call may be wrong. The V gene's germline CDR1 is MNHEY and CDR2 SVGAGI. This CDR3 spans 15 amino acids.

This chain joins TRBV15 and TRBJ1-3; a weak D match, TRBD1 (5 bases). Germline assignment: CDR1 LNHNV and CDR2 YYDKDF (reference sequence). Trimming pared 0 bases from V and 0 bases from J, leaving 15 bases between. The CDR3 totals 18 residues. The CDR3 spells CATSRDFPTGSSGNTIYF. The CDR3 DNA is TGTGCCACCAGCAGAGATTTTCCAACAGGTTCCTCTGGAAACACCATATATTTT.

The CDR3 loop reads CASSVGLAGVSSYNEQFF. CDR3 coding DNA: TGTGCCAGCAGCGTGGGACTAGCGGGGGTAAGCTCCTACAATGAGCAGTTCTTC. The chain recombines TRBV9 with TRBJ2-1; TRBD2 aligns across 14 bases. The CDR3 length is 18 residues. The ends lost 2 bases at V and 0 bases at J; junction bases unmatched: 4. The germline gives CDR1 SGDLS, CDR2 YYNGEE. The full variable domain, rest sourced from reference TRBV9 and TRBJ2-1, is DSGVTQTPKHLITATGQRVTLRCSPRSGDLSVYWYQQSLDQGLQFLIQYYNGEERAKGNILERFSAQQFPDLHSELNLSSLELGDSALYFCASSVGLAGVSSYNEQFFGPGTRLTVL.

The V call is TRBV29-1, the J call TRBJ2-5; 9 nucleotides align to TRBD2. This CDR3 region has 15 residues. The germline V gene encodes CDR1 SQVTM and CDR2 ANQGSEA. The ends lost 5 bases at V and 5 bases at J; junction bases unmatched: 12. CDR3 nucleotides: TGCAGCGTTCGTCACGGGGCGGGAGGGCCGGAGACCCAGTACTTC. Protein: CSVRHGAGGPETQYF.

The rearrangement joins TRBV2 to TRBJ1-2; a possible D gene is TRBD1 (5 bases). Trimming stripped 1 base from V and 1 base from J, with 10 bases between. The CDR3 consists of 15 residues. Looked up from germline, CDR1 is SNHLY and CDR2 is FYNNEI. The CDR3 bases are TGTGCCAGCAGTGAAGGCAGGGCGTTTAACTATGGCTACACCTTC. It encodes CASSEGRAFNYGYTF.

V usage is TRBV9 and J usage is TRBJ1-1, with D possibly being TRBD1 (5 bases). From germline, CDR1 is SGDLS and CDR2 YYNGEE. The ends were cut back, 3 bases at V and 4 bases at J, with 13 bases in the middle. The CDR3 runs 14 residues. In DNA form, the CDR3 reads TGTGCCAGCAGCGCGGGGGTCGGGGTCACTGAAGCTTTCTTT. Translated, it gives CASSAGVGVTEAFF.

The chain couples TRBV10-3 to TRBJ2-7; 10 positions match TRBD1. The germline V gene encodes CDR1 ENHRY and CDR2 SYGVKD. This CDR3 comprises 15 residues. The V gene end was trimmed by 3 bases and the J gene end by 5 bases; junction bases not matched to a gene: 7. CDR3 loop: CAISDIPGTGDEQYF. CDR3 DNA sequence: TGTGCCATCAGTGATATCCCCGGGACAGGGGACGAGCAGTACTTC.

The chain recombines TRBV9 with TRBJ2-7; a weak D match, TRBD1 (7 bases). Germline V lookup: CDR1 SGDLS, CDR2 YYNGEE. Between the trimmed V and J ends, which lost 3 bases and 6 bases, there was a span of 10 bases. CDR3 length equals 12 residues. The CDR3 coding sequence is TGTGCCAGCAGCGGGAGGGGGCTCGAGCAGTACTTC. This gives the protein CASSGRGLEQYF.

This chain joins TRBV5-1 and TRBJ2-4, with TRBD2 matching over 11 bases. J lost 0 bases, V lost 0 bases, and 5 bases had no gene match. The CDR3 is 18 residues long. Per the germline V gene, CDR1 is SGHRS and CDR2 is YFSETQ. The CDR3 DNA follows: TGCGCCAGCAGCTTGGCGGCTAGCGGGGGGATAGCCAAAAACATTCAGTACTTC. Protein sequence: CASSLAASGGIAKNIQYF.

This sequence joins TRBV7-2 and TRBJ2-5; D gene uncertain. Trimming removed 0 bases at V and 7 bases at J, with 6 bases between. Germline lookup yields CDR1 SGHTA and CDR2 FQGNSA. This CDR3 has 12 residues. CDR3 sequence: CASSLASGTQYF. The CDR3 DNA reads TGTGCCAGCAGCTTAGCTTCGGGGACCCAGTACTTC.

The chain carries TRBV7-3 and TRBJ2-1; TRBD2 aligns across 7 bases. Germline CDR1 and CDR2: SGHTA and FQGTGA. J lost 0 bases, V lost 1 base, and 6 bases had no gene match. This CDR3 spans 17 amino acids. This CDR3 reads CASSLSSLADSYNEQFF. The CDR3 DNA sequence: TGTGCCAGCAGCTTAAGCTCCCTAGCGGACTCCTACAATGAGCAGTTCTTC. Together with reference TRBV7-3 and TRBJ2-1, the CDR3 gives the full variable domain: GAGVSQTPSNKVTEKGKYVELRCDPISGHTALYWYRQSLGQGPEFLIYFQGTGAADDSGLPNDRFFAVRPEGSVSTLKIQRTERGDSAVYLCASSLSSLADSYNEQFFGPGTRLTVL.

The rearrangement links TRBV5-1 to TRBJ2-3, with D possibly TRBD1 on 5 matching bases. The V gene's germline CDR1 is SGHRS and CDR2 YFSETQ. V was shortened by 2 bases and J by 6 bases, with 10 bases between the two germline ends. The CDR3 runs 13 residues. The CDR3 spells CASSFQGRDTQYF. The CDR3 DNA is TGCGCCAGCAGCTTTCAGGGAAGGGATACGCAGTATTTT.